This entry lists 12 T cell receptor beta chains sequenced from one sample in a study of T-cell reconstitution after alpha-beta-depleted transplantation in children. Researchers prepared the TCRbeta library using unique molecular identifiers, the study reports. Using its own MiXCR run on the PCR reads, TCRdb lists one record per CDR3 protein. The table has 70,000 to 95,000 distinct CDR3 sequences, about a sixth seen once. Sequenced material: PBMCs, mostly from graft donor cells, taken 360 days after TCRalphabeta/CD19-depleted stem cell transplant. These receptors all stem from a male patient aged 2-15 years who had a stem cell transplant for acute lymphoblastic leukemia, so the T cells may come from the graft donor.

DNA for the CDR3: TGTGCCAGCAGTTACTGGGGGTCCTCCTACGAGCAGTACTTC. This gives the protein CASSYWGSSYEQYF. The chain recombines TRBV6-5 with TRBJ2-7; D could derive from TRBD1 or TRBD2 (5 bases each). This CDR3 is 14 amino acids long. V shed 1 base and J shed 0 bases, with 7 bases lying between them. Germline V gene lookup returns CDR1 MNHEY and CDR2 SVGAGI.

The chain has TRBV5-1 and TRBJ1-1; a possible D gene is TRBD1 (6 bases). The germline gives CDR1 SGHRS, CDR2 YFSETQ. The V end lost 1 base, the J end lost 14 bases, and 24 bases lay between the germline ends. The CDR3 is 15 residues long. The CDR3 loop is CASSLTSGQPFPDFF. The CDR3 nucleotides read TGCGCCAGCAGCTTGACGAGTGGACAGCCGTTCCCAGACTTCTTT.

The rearrangement joins TRBV29-1 to TRBJ2-1; 8 positions match TRBD2. Germline V lookup: CDR1 SQVTM, CDR2 ANQGSEA. The CDR3 length is 11 residues. With V trimmed by 6 bases and J by 10 bases, 5 bases remained unmatched. Here the CDR3 DNA reads TGCAGCGTCCCCGGGAGGGGGGAGCAGTTCTTC. Protein: CSVPGRGEQFF.

This clonotype was counted only a few times. The rearrangement uses TRBV5-1 and TRBJ2-7; 10 nucleotides line up with TRBD1. This CDR3 contains 16 residues. J was trimmed by 6 bases and V by 5 bases; bases with no gene match: 14. Germline values: CDR1 SGHRS, CDR2 YFSETQ. The CDR3 sequence is CASRRDLTGGRGEQYF. The CDR3, as DNA: TGCGCCAGCAGACGGGATTTGACAGGGGGCAGAGGCGAGCAGTACTTC.

This chain joins TRBV6-1 and TRBJ1-1; D gene ambiguous. The ends were cut back, 3 bases at V and 0 bases at J, with 17 bases in the middle. The CDR3 runs to 17 residues. CDR1 is MNHNS and CDR2 is SASEGT in the germline V gene. CDR3 bases: TGTGCCAGCAGTGATCTTACGGTTTGGGCCTTGAACACTGAAGCTTTCTTT. Translation: CASSDLTVWALNTEAFF.

V and J are TRBV11-3 and TRBJ2-1; D may be TRBD2 (6 bases). The CDR3 runs to 16 residues. Deletions cut 1 base from V and 5 bases from J, with 15 bases between. From germline, CDR1 is SGHNT and CDR2 YENEEA. The CDR3 loop is CASSLGRDSFDNEQFF. Here the CDR3 DNA reads TGTGCCAGCAGCTTAGGCCGGGACTCCTTCGACAATGAGCAGTTCTTC.

In this sample, this clonotype turned up a few times. This rearrangement joins TRBV5-1 to TRBJ2-1; D is ambiguous. Trimming left V 1 base short and J 8 bases short, with 4 bases between. The CDR3 sequence is 11 residues long. CDR1 SGHRS and CDR2 YFSETQ come from the germline V gene. The CDR3 coding sequence is TGCGCCAGCAGCTTGTTCCATGAGCAGTTCTTC. Translating gives CASSLFHEQFF.

This clonotype was seen a few times. The chain uses TRBV5-1 and TRBJ1-6, with TRBD1 matching 7 bases. CDR1 and CDR2 (germline): SGHRS, YFSETQ. The ends lost 0 bases at V and 10 bases at J; junction bases unmatched: 7. The CDR3 is made up of 15 amino acids. The CDR3 region is CASSLVTGLRSPLHF. In DNA, the CDR3 is TGCGCCAGCAGCTTGGTGACAGGGTTGAGGTCACCCCTCCACTTT.

The chain couples TRBV5-4 to TRBJ2-3, with 9 bases aligning to TRBD2. This CDR3 has 20 amino acids. V was pared by 0 bases and J by 1 base, with 15 bases of the junction left unmatched. In germline, CDR1 is SGHNT, CDR2 YYREEE (reference sequence). The CDR3 nucleotides read TGTGCCAGCAGCTTGGTTAGCGGGAGACGAAACACCCAGGGCACAGATACGCAGTATTTT. Amino acid sequence: CASSLVSGRRNTQGTDTQYF.

V is TRBV6-6 and J is TRBJ2-7, with a possible D match to TRBD2 (5 bases). V gave up 5 bases and J gave up 3 bases, with 11 bases separating them. The CDR3 loop spans 13 amino acids. The germline V gene encodes CDR1 MNHNY and CDR2 SVGAGI (reference sequence). This chain's CDR3 is CASSTPGGYEQYF. CDR3 coding DNA: TGTGCCAGCAGTACCCCAGGAGGCTACGAGCAGTACTTC.

This clonotype was picked up a small number of times. The V and J genes are TRBV6-5 and TRBJ2-5; 12 nucleotides match TRBD2. J was trimmed by 2 bases and V by 4 bases; bases with no gene match: 5. CDR1 and CDR2 (germline): MNHEY, SVGAGI. This CDR3 is 16 amino acids long. The CDR3 bases are TGTGCCAGCAGTTCAGGACTAGCGGGATTTCAAGAGACCCAGTACTTC. Translation: CASSSGLAGFQETQYF.

The chain has TRBV5-1 and TRBJ2-7; either TRBD1 or TRBD2 may supply D (5 bases each). From germline, CDR1 is SGHRS and CDR2 YFSETQ. Trimming took off 0 bases at V and 6 bases at J, with 7 bases between the two ends. The CDR3 extends over 12 amino acids. CDR3 DNA: TGCGCCAGCAGCTTGGCTGGGGGCGAGCAGTACTTC. This translates into CASSLAGGEQYF.